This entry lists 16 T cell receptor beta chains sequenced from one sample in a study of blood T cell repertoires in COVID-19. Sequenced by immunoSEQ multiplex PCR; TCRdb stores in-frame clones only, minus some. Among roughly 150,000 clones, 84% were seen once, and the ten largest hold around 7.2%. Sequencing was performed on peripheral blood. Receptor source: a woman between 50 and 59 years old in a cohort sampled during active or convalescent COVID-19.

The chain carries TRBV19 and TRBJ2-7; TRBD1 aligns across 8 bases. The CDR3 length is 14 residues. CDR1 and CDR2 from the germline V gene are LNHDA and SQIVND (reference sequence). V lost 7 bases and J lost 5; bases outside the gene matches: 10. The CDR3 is CASNPTGTGHEQYF. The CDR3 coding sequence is TGTGCCAGTAACCCCACCGGGACAGGACACGAGCAGTACTTC.

The CDR3 region has the DNA TGTGCCTGGCGGGAATTTCAAGAGACCCAGTACTTC. As protein: CAWREFQETQYF. The chain employs TRBV30 and TRBJ2-5; D might be TRBD2 (5 bases). The CDR3 is 12 residues long. Germline CDR1 GTSNPN, CDR2 SVGIG (reference sequence). V was cut by 5 bases and J by 2 bases, with 9 bases left in between.

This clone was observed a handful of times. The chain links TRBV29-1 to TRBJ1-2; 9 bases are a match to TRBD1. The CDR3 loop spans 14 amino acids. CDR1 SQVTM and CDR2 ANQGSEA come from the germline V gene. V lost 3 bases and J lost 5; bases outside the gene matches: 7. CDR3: CSVEATGGIYGYTF. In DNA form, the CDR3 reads TGCAGCGTTGAGGCGACAGGGGGGATATATGGCTACACCTTC.

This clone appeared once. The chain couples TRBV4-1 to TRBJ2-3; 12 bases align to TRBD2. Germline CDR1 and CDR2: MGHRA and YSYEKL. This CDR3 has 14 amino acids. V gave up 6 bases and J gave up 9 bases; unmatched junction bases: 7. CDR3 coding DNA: TGCGCCAGCAGTTCGCTAGCGGGGGGGCCAACGCAGTATTTT. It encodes CASSSLAGGPTQYF.

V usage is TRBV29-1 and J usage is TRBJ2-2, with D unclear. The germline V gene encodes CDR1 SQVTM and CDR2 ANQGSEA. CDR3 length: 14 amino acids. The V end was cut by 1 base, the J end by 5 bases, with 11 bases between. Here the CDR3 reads CSVEGAGLTGELFF. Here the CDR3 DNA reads TGCAGCGTTGAAGGGGCAGGCCTGACCGGGGAGCTGTTTTTT.

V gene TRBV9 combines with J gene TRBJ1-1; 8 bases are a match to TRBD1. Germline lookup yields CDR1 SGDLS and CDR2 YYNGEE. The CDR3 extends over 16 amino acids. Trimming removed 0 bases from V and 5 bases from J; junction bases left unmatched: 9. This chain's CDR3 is CASSVEGRGLVTEAFF. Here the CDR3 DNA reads TGTGCCAGCAGCGTAGAGGGCAGGGGGCTGGTAACTGAAGCTTTCTTT. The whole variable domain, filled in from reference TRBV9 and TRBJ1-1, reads DSGVTQTPKHLITATGQRVTLRCSPRSGDLSVYWYQQSLDQGLQFLIQYYNGEERAKGNILERFSAQQFPDLHSELNLSSLELGDSALYFCASSVEGRGLVTEAFFGQGTRLTVV.

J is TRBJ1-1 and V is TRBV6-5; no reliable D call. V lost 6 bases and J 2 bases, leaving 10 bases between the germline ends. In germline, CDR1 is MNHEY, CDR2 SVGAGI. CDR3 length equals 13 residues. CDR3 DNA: TGTGCCAGCAGCCGGGAAATTAACACTGAAGCTTTCTTT. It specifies CASSREINTEAFF.

CDR3 nucleotide sequence: TGTGCCACCAGCAGAGATTCGGGGGGAATTTACGAGCAGTACTTC. The encoded protein is CATSRDSGGIYEQYF. V usage is TRBV15 and J usage is TRBJ2-7, with TRBD2 identical over 7 bases. J lost 4 bases, V lost 0 bases, and 6 bases had no gene match. In germline, CDR1 is LNHNV, CDR2 YYDKDF (reference sequence). CDR3 size: 15 residues. The full variable domain, in which reference TRBV15 and TRBJ2-7 provide the parts outside the CDR3, is DAMVIQNPRYQVTQFGKPVTLSCSQTLNHNVMYWYQQKSSQAPKLLFHYYDKDFNNEADTPDNFQSRRPNTSFCFLDIRSPGLGDTAMYLCATSRDSGGIYEQYFGPGTRLTVT.

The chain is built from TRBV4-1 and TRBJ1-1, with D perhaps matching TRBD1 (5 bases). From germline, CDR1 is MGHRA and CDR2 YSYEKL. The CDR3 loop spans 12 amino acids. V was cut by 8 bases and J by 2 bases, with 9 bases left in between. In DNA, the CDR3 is TGCGCCAGCCGGGGGATTAACACTGAAGCTTTCTTT. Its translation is CASRGINTEAFF.

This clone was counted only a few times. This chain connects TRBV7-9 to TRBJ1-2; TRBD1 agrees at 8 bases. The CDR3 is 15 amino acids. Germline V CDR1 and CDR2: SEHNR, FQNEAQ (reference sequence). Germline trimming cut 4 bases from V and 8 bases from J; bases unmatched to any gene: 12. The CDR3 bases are TGTGCCAGCAGCTCGACACCCCAGGGGGCGGCCGGCTACACCTTC. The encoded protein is CASSSTPQGAAGYTF.

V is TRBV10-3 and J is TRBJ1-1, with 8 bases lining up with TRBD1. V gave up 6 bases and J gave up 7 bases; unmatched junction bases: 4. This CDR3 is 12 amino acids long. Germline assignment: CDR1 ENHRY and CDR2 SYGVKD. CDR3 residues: CAIRATGDEAFF. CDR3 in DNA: TGTGCCATCAGGGCGACAGGGGATGAAGCTTTCTTT.

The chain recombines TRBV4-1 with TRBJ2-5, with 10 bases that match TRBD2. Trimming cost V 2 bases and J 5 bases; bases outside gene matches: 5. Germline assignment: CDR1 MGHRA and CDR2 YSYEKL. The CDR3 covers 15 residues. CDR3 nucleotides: TGCGCCAGCAGCCAAACAGCGGGGGGGCTTGAGACCCAGTACTTC. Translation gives CASSQTAGGLETQYF.

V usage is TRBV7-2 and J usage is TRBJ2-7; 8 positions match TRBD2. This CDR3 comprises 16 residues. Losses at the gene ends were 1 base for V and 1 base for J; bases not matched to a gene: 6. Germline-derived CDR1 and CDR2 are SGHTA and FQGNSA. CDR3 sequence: CASSLGLAGGSYEQYF. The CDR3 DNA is TGTGCCAGCAGCTTAGGTCTAGCGGGCGGTTCCTACGAGCAGTACTTC. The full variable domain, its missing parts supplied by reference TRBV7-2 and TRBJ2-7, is GAGVSQSPSNKVTEKGKDVELRCDPISGHTALYWYRQSLGQGLEFLIYFQGNSAPDKSGLPSDRFSAERTGGSVSTLTIQRTQQEDSAVYLCASSLGLAGGSYEQYFGPGTRLTVT.

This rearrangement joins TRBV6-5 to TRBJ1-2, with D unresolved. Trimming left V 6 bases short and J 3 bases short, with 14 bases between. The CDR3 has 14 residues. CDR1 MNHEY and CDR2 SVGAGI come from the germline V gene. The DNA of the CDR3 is TGTGCCAGCAGCCGAAAAGCTGAGGACTATGGCTACACCTTC. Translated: CASSRKAEDYGYTF.

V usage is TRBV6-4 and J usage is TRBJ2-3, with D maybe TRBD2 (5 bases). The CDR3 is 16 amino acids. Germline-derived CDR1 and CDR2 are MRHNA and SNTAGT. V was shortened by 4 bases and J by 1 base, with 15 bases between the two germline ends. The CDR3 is CASSADGVGGTDTQYF. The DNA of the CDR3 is TGTGCCAGCAGTGCCGACGGTGTCGGGGGCACAGATACGCAGTATTTT.

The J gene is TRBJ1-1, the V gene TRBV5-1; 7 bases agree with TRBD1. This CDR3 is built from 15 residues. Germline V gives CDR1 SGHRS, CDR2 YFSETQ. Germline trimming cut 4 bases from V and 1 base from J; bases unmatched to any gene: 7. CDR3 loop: CASSVGTVQNTEAFF. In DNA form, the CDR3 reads TGCGCCAGCAGCGTCGGGACAGTACAGAACACTGAAGCTTTCTTT.